This TCR beta chain was captured by sequencing in a study of patients and donors after allogeneic stem cell transplantation. MiXCR was run by TCRdb on the RT-PCR reads, yielding one entry per CDR3 protein. Of 20,000 or so distinct CDR3 sequences listed, around 28% were seen once; the top ten hold roughly half. This clonotype was seen at least ten times. This CDR3 comprises 14 residues. Germline values: CDR1 SQVTM, CDR2 ANQGSEA. Trimming removed 6 bases at V and 0 bases at J, with 11 bases between. The TCR comes from a human donor who was either an allogeneic HSCT recipient or a stem cell or donor lymphocyte infusion donor (not recorded which). It is not recorded whose cells these are; they may come from a transplant donor. The sample taken for sequencing was blood, either unsorted or a sorted T cell fraction (not recorded which). J is TRBJ1-4 and V is TRBV29-1; D not certain. CDR3 region: CSVATGATNEKLFF. Here the CDR3 DNA reads TGCAGCGTCGCGACTGGGGCAACTAATGAAAAACTGTTTTTT.